Listed below are T cell receptor beta chains from one sample, sequenced in a study of T-cell reconstitution after alpha-beta-depleted transplantation in children. TCRdb re-analysed the PCR reads in MiXCR, keeping a single row per CDR3 protein. The sample has about 500,000 distinct CDR3 sequences, roughly an eighth seen once; the top ten hold 13% to 15%. The specimen was PBMCs, mostly from graft donor cells, collected 180 days after TCRalphabeta/CD19-depleted stem cell transplant. All receptors derive from a female patient aged 2-15 years who had a stem cell transplant for aplastic anemia, so the T cells may come from the graft donor. The CDR3 runs from the conserved cysteine through the conserved F or W. The D gene is left open where the match is weak. The size field is filled for only some rows; it gives once, few, many or a size class.

abundance: few; d_gene: TRBD1; v_gene: TRBV7-9; j_gene: TRBJ1-2; CDR3aa: CASSPDRGLYGYTF; CDR3nt: TGTGCCAGCAGCCCGGACAGGGGCCTCTATGGCTACACCTTC
abundance: NA; d_gene: TRBD1; v_gene: TRBV18; j_gene: TRBJ1-2; CDR3aa: CASSRDRVLGYTF; CDR3nt: TGTGCCAGCTCACGGGACAGGGTCCTTGGCTACACCTTC
abundance: few; d_gene: NA; v_gene: TRBV27; j_gene: TRBJ2-2; CDR3aa: CASSFIGSPGELFF; CDR3nt: TGTGCCAGCAGTTTCATCGGTAGCCCCGGGGAGCTGTTTTTT
abundance: few; d_gene: NA; v_gene: TRBV4-2; j_gene: TRBJ2-1; CDR3aa: CASSQEPPEAEDNEQFF; CDR3nt: TGTGCCAGCAGCCAAGAACCCCCAGAAGCGGAAGACAATGAGCAGTTCTTC
abundance: NA; d_gene: TRBD1; v_gene: TRBV6-2/TRBV6-3; j_gene: TRBJ2-7; CDR3aa: CATTLTGSYEQYF; CDR3nt: TGTGCCACTACACTGACAGGGTCCTACGAGCAGTACTTC
abundance: few; d_gene: TRBD1; v_gene: TRBV6-5; j_gene: TRBJ1-2; CDR3aa: CASSYPGQGSHGYTF; CDR3nt: TGTGCCAGCAGTTATCCGGGACAGGGGTCTCATGGCTACACCTTC
abundance: few; d_gene: NA; v_gene: TRBV4-3; j_gene: TRBJ1-2; CDR3aa: CASSQEDSSFYGYTF; CDR3nt: TGCGCCAGCAGCCAAGAAGACAGCTCATTCTATGGCTACACCTTC
abundance: few; d_gene: NA; v_gene: TRBV4-3; j_gene: TRBJ1-6; CDR3aa: CASSHDSARSNSPLHF; CDR3nt: TGCGCCAGCAGCCACGACAGCGCCCGTTCTAATTCACCCCTCCACTTT
abundance: few; d_gene: TRBD1; v_gene: TRBV11-2; j_gene: TRBJ2-5; CDR3aa: CASSLKGQGFPTTETQYF; CDR3nt: TGTGCCAGCAGCTTAAAGGGACAGGGGTTCCCGACGACGGAGACCCAGTACTTC
abundance: NA; d_gene: TRBD2; v_gene: TRBV29-1; j_gene: TRBJ2-3; CDR3aa: CSASSTSGSDTQYF; CDR3nt: TGCAGCGCATCTTCGACTAGCGGGAGTGATACGCAGTATTTT
abundance: NA; d_gene: NA; v_gene: TRBV7-9; j_gene: TRBJ2-4; CDR3aa: CASSLVGTKENIQYF; CDR3nt: TGTGCCAGCAGCTTAGTGGGGACGAAAGAAAACATTCAGTACTTC
abundance: NA; d_gene: NA; v_gene: TRBV12-3/TRBV12-4; j_gene: TRBJ2-2; CDR3aa: CASSAWDPVRELFF; CDR3nt: TGTGCCAGCAGCGCCTGGGACCCAGTGAGGGAGCTGTTTTTT
abundance: NA; d_gene: TRBD1; v_gene: TRBV12-3/TRBV12-4; j_gene: TRBJ2-6; CDR3aa: CASSLRGLVSGANVLTF; CDR3nt: TGTGCCAGCAGTTTGAGGGGGCTCGTTTCTGGGGCCAACGTCCTGACTTTC
abundance: NA; d_gene: NA; v_gene: TRBV10-1; j_gene: TRBJ2-3; CDR3aa: CASSATPGFYTDTQYF; CDR3nt: TGCGCCAGCAGTGCGACACCGGGCTTCTACACAGATACGCAGTATTTT
abundance: many; d_gene: NA; v_gene: TRBV7-6; j_gene: TRBJ2-1; CDR3aa: CASSLSGSNNEQFF; CDR3nt: TGTGCCAGCAGCCTATCCGGGAGCAACAATGAGCAGTTCTTC
abundance: NA; d_gene: TRBD1; v_gene: TRBV7-2; j_gene: TRBJ1-3; CDR3aa: CASSLVGQGSGNTIYF; CDR3nt: TGTGCCAGCAGCTTGGTGGGACAGGGTTCTGGAAACACCATATATTTT
abundance: NA; d_gene: NA; v_gene: TRBV19; j_gene: TRBJ2-5; CDR3aa: CASSIGGLETQYF; CDR3nt: TGTGCCAGTAGTATAGGCGGTTTGGAGACCCAGTACTTC
abundance: many; d_gene: NA; v_gene: TRBV20-1; j_gene: TRBJ2-3; CDR3aa: CSARDLRGPRTDTQYF; CDR3nt: TGCAGTGCTAGAGATCTTCGGGGGCCGAGGACAGATACGCAGTATTTT
abundance: NA; d_gene: NA; v_gene: TRBV20-1; j_gene: TRBJ1-5; CDR3aa: CSARYGSDSNQPQHF; CDR3nt: TGCAGTGCTAGATACGGTTCGGATAGCAATCAGCCCCAGCATTTT
abundance: few; d_gene: NA; v_gene: TRBV27; j_gene: TRBJ2-1; CDR3aa: CASSLLGVDSYNEQFF; CDR3nt: TGTGCCAGCAGTTTATTGGGGGTAGACTCCTACAATGAGCAGTTCTTC
abundance: few; d_gene: NA; v_gene: TRBV12-3/TRBV12-4; j_gene: TRBJ2-3; CDR3aa: CASSSGAGTDTQYF; CDR3nt: TGTGCCAGCAGTTCAGGGGCTGGCACAGATACGCAGTATTTT
abundance: few; d_gene: TRBD2; v_gene: TRBV20-1; j_gene: TRBJ2-3; CDR3aa: CSARDGAGGADTQYF; CDR3nt: TGCAGTGCTAGAGATGGGGCGGGAGGTGCAGATACGCAGTATTTT
abundance: many; d_gene: NA; v_gene: TRBV12-3/TRBV12-4; j_gene: TRBJ2-2; CDR3aa: CASSLRDSHTGELFF; CDR3nt: TGTGCCAGCAGTTTAAGGGACTCCCACACCGGGGAGCTGTTTTTT
abundance: NA; d_gene: NA; v_gene: TRBV6-1; j_gene: TRBJ1-5; CDR3aa: CASSEWGPVFQPQHF; CDR3nt: TGTGCCAGCAGTGAATGGGGACCGGTCTTTCAGCCCCAGCATTTT
abundance: few; d_gene: TRBD2; v_gene: TRBV6-1; j_gene: TRBJ2-1; CDR3aa: CASSATSGRAPHNEQFF; CDR3nt: TGTGCCAGCAGTGCAACTAGCGGGAGGGCCCCCCACAATGAGCAGTTCTTC
abundance: NA; d_gene: NA; v_gene: TRBV29-1; j_gene: TRBJ2-7; CDR3aa: CSVARASGEQYF; CDR3nt: TGCAGCGTCGCCCGGGCCTCCGGGGAGCAGTACTTC
abundance: once; d_gene: TRBD1; v_gene: TRBV6-6; j_gene: TRBJ1-1; CDR3aa: CASSDRVWTEAFF; CDR3nt: TGTGCCAGCAGTGACAGGGTGTGGACAGAAGCTTTCTTT
abundance: NA; d_gene: NA; v_gene: TRBV4-3; j_gene: TRBJ1-3; CDR3aa: CASSQDLYGNTIYF; CDR3nt: TGCGCCAGCAGCCAAGATCTCTACGGAAACACCATATATTTT
abundance: NA; d_gene: NA; v_gene: TRBV4-3; j_gene: TRBJ2-2; CDR3aa: CASSHRGRGAGELFF; CDR3nt: TGCGCCAGCAGCCATCGGGGGAGAGGCGCCGGGGAGCTGTTTTTT
abundance: few; d_gene: NA; v_gene: TRBV2; j_gene: TRBJ2-7; CDR3aa: CASRARWGPHEQYF; CDR3nt: TGTGCCAGCAGAGCAAGATGGGGGCCCCACGAGCAGTACTTC
abundance: few; d_gene: NA; v_gene: TRBV12-3/TRBV12-4; j_gene: TRBJ2-7; CDR3aa: CASSLFPGNEQYF; CDR3nt: TGTGCCAGCAGTTTATTTCCGGGGAACGAGCAGTACTTC
abundance: few; d_gene: TRBD1; v_gene: TRBV27; j_gene: TRBJ2-2; CDR3aa: CASSFSDLRTGVGAGELFF; CDR3nt: TGTGCCAGCAGTTTCTCTGACCTTCGGACAGGGGTCGGGGCCGGGGAGCTGTTTTTT
abundance: NA; d_gene: NA; v_gene: TRBV24-1; j_gene: TRBJ2-7; CDR3aa: CATSQSGNSYEQYF; CDR3nt: TGTGCCACCAGTCAATCGGGGAACTCCTACGAGCAGTACTTC
abundance: many; d_gene: TRBD1; v_gene: TRBV27; j_gene: TRBJ1-5; CDR3aa: CAGPRDSFIGPQHF; CDR3nt: TGTGCCGGCCCCCGGGACAGCTTTATCGGGCCCCAGCATTTT
abundance: many; d_gene: NA; v_gene: TRBV6-6; j_gene: TRBJ2-7; CDR3aa: CASSYDYEQYF; CDR3nt: TGTGCCAGCAGTTACGATTACGAGCAGTACTTC
abundance: NA; d_gene: NA; v_gene: TRBV3-1; j_gene: TRBJ1-5; CDR3aa: CASSQDLTGSLWAQHF; CDR3nt: TGTGCCAGCAGCCAAGATCTAACAGGATCCCTATGGGCCCAGCATTTT
abundance: few; d_gene: TRBD1; v_gene: TRBV29-1; j_gene: TRBJ2-7; CDR3aa: CSVDGQEYEQYF; CDR3nt: TGCAGCGTTGACGGACAGGAGTACGAGCAGTACTTC
abundance: few; d_gene: NA; v_gene: TRBV7-9; j_gene: TRBJ2-7; CDR3aa: CASSSSGSPDEQYF; CDR3nt: TGTGCCAGCAGCTCAAGTGGGAGTCCGGACGAGCAGTACTTC
abundance: NA; d_gene: TRBD1; v_gene: TRBV7-6; j_gene: TRBJ2-1; CDR3aa: CASSPGTGLDEQFF; CDR3nt: TGTGCCAGCAGCCCCGGGACAGGGCTCGATGAGCAGTTCTTC
abundance: NA; d_gene: TRBD2; v_gene: TRBV2; j_gene: TRBJ2-3; CDR3aa: CASSDRRLAGGRTDTQYF; CDR3nt: TGTGCCAGCAGTGACCGGCGACTAGCGGGAGGTCGCACAGATACGCAGTATTTT
abundance: NA; d_gene: NA; v_gene: TRBV29-1; j_gene: TRBJ2-1; CDR3aa: CSVSRGVAEGGHYNEQFF; CDR3nt: TGCAGCGTATCCAGGGGGGTAGCGGAGGGGGGTCACTACAATGAGCAGTTCTTC
abundance: NA; d_gene: TRBD2; v_gene: TRBV20-1; j_gene: TRBJ2-1; CDR3aa: CSATLAGVYNEQFF; CDR3nt: TGCAGTGCTACCCTAGCGGGAGTATACAATGAGCAGTTCTTC
abundance: many; d_gene: NA; v_gene: TRBV5-1; j_gene: TRBJ2-7; CDR3aa: CASSLEGRRTYEQYF; CDR3nt: TGCGCCAGCAGCTTGGAAGGACGGCGAACCTACGAGCAGTACTTC
abundance: few; d_gene: NA; v_gene: TRBV6-2/TRBV6-3; j_gene: TRBJ2-7; CDR3aa: CASRGGRGEQYF; CDR3nt: TGTGCCAGCAGAGGGGGACGAGGCGAGCAGTACTTC
abundance: few; d_gene: NA; v_gene: TRBV12-3/TRBV12-4; j_gene: TRBJ1-1; CDR3aa: CASSLRAAGDPEAFF; CDR3nt: TGTGCCAGCAGTTTACGGGCGGCAGGGGACCCTGAAGCTTTCTTT
abundance: few; d_gene: TRBD1; v_gene: TRBV24-1; j_gene: TRBJ2-1; CDR3aa: CATSDREGQGRYNEQFF; CDR3nt: TGTGCCACCAGTGATCGCGAGGGACAGGGCAGATACAATGAGCAGTTCTTC
abundance: NA; d_gene: NA; v_gene: TRBV2; j_gene: TRBJ1-1; CDR3aa: CASSEFLPNTEAFF; CDR3nt: TGTGCCAGCAGTGAATTCTTGCCGAACACTGAAGCTTTCTTT
abundance: NA; d_gene: TRBD1; v_gene: TRBV5-6; j_gene: TRBJ1-2; CDR3aa: CASSLHGTGTGYGYTF; CDR3nt: TGTGCCAGCAGCTTGCACGGGACAGGGACAGGCTATGGCTACACCTTC
abundance: few; d_gene: TRBD1; v_gene: TRBV20-1; j_gene: TRBJ2-7; CDR3aa: CSAPGARTGGYEQYF; CDR3nt: TGCAGTGCTCCGGGGGCGAGGACAGGGGGCTACGAGCAGTACTTC
abundance: many; d_gene: NA; v_gene: TRBV12-3/TRBV12-4; j_gene: TRBJ1-1; CDR3aa: CASSLTGMNTEAFF; CDR3nt: TGCGCCAGCAGCTTGACCGGGATGAACACTGAAGCTTTCTTT
abundance: few; d_gene: TRBD2; v_gene: TRBV5-1; j_gene: TRBJ2-1; CDR3aa: CASSLPASGRNNEQFF; CDR3nt: TGCGCCAGCAGCTTACCCGCTAGCGGGCGAAACAATGAGCAGTTCTTC
abundance: few; d_gene: NA; v_gene: TRBV28; j_gene: TRBJ1-5; CDR3aa: CASPPPGVSNQPQHF; CDR3nt: TGTGCCAGCCCGCCTCCGGGGGTTAGCAATCAGCCCCAGCATTTT
abundance: NA; d_gene: NA; v_gene: TRBV20-1; j_gene: TRBJ1-6; CDR3aa: CSASFGNSYNSPLHF; CDR3nt: TGCAGTGCTTCTTTCGGAAACTCCTATAATTCACCCCTCCACTTT
abundance: NA; d_gene: TRBD1; v_gene: TRBV7-7; j_gene: TRBJ2-7; CDR3aa: CASSALPGQGHYEQYF; CDR3nt: TGTGCCAGCAGCGCGCTTCCGGGACAGGGGCACTACGAGCAGTACTTC
abundance: NA; d_gene: TRBD2; v_gene: TRBV7-8; j_gene: TRBJ2-5; CDR3aa: CASSYPGLAGGRETQYF; CDR3nt: TGTGCCAGCAGCTACCCTGGACTAGCGGGAGGGCGAGAGACCCAGTACTTC
abundance: few; d_gene: TRBD1; v_gene: TRBV11-2; j_gene: TRBJ1-2; CDR3aa: CASSTYYAGGQGVYGYTF; CDR3nt: TGTGCCAGCAGCACTTATTACGCCGGTGGACAGGGGGTCTATGGCTACACCTTC
abundance: NA; d_gene: NA; v_gene: TRBV30; j_gene: TRBJ2-2; CDR3aa: CAWSVRLGPGELFF; CDR3nt: TGTGCCTGGAGTGTGAGGCTAGGCCCCGGGGAGCTGTTTTTT
abundance: many; d_gene: NA; v_gene: TRBV6-5; j_gene: TRBJ1-5; CDR3aa: CASSPRGLLSNQPQHF; CDR3nt: TGTGCCAGCAGTCCTCGTGGACTCCTTAGCAATCAGCCCCAGCATTTT
abundance: NA; d_gene: TRBD2; v_gene: TRBV9; j_gene: TRBJ2-7; CDR3aa: CASSVTPLAGSYEQYF; CDR3nt: TGTGCCAGCAGCGTAACCCCGCTAGCGGGATCGTACGAGCAGTACTTC